The 14 T cell receptor beta chains given below trace back to one sample, sequenced in a study of T cell responses to AZD1222 COVID-19 vaccine. Clones were sequenced by immunoSEQ multiplex PCR, and TCRdb holds only the in-frame ones, with some missing. The sample yields about 200,000 clones, roughly 92% seen once. Sequences were derived from peripheral blood, sampled on day 0 of AZD1222 vaccination. The origin of the receptors is an adult in good health.

This clone was detected once. The chain is built from TRBV5-1 and TRBJ1-1; 7 bases map to TRBD1. The V gene's germline CDR1 is SGHRS and CDR2 YFSETQ. This CDR3 is 17 amino acids long. The V segment lost 0 bases and the J segment 3 bases; nucleotides outside the gene matches: 11. DNA of the CDR3: TGCGCCAGCAGCTTGGCCGATAAAGGAGGGGGCTACACTGAAGCTTTCTTT. Protein product: CASSLADKGGGYTEAFF.

The chain links TRBV6-6 to TRBJ2-7; D is perhaps TRBD2 (7 bases). The ends were cut back, 6 bases at V and 3 bases at J, with 15 bases in the middle. Germline V gene data show CDR1 as MNHNY and CDR2 as SVGAGI (reference sequence). The CDR3 loop spans 14 amino acids. The CDR3: CASRRGGGDYEQYF. The CDR3, as DNA: TGTGCCAGCAGACGAGGGGGGGGCGACTACGAGCAGTACTTC.

This chain uses TRBV6-5 with TRBJ2-3; 8 bases map to TRBD2. The germline V gene encodes CDR1 MNHEY and CDR2 SVGAGI. There are 15 residues in the CDR3. Unmatched junction bases numbered 8, after V lost 5 bases and J lost 4 bases. The CDR3 region has the DNA TGTGCCAGCAGTACAGCGGGGGCCGAGGCAGATACGCAGTATTTT. This encodes CASSTAGAEADTQYF.

This clone came up once. The chain carries TRBV10-3 and TRBJ1-4, with 9 bases aligning to TRBD1. This CDR3 contains 16 residues. V shed 4 bases and J 0 bases; nucleotides not matched to a gene: 3. Germline V lookup: CDR1 ENHRY, CDR2 SYGVKD. The CDR3 coding sequence is TGTGCCATCAGTGGGGGACAGGGTGCAACTAATGAAAAACTGTTTTTT. Amino acids: CAISGGQGATNEKLFF.

The chain links TRBV4-1 to TRBJ1-1; D might be TRBD1 (6 bases). With 4 bases removed from V and 6 bases from J, the gap between germline ends came to 12 bases. Germline V gene sequence: CDR1 MGHRA, CDR2 YSYEKL. The CDR3 sequence is 13 residues long. CDR3 amino acids: CASSPGTLSEAFF. The CDR3, as DNA: TGCGCCAGCAGCCCTGGGACACTTTCTGAAGCTTTCTTT.

The chain has TRBV6-5 and TRBJ2-1, with D possibly TRBD1 on 6 matching bases. The CDR3 totals 15 residues. Per germline, CDR1 MNHEY and CDR2 SVGAGI. Trimming stripped 6 bases from V and 8 bases from J, with 20 bases between. CDR3 in amino acids: CASRARDIFHDEQFF. CDR3 nucleotides: TGTGCCAGCAGGGCCCGGGACATCTTCCACGATGAGCAGTTCTTC.

This clone has only a few counts. The CDR3 loop reads CASSAQGGDWAQYF. DNA for the CDR3: TGTGCCAGCAGTGCTCAGGGTGGGGACTGGGCGCAGTATTTT. J is TRBJ2-3 and V is TRBV27, with D possibly being TRBD2 (6 bases). The CDR3 consists of 14 residues. Trimming stripped 5 bases from V and 10 bases from J, with 19 bases between. Per germline, CDR1 MNHEY and CDR2 SMNVEV (reference sequence).

The chain has TRBV5-1 and TRBJ2-7; 11 bases line up with TRBD1. V lost 0 bases to trimming and J lost 6 bases; unmatched junction nucleotides: 5. From germline, CDR1 is SGHRS and CDR2 YFSETQ. The CDR3 consists of 15 residues. The CDR3 loop is CASSLARDRGFEQYF. CDR3 DNA: TGCGCCAGCAGCTTGGCTAGGGACAGGGGGTTCGAGCAGTACTTC.

V and J are TRBV19 and TRBJ1-6; D may be TRBD1 (6 bases). CDR3 length equals 15 residues. Germline CDR1 is LNHDA and CDR2 is SQIVND (reference sequence). With 8 bases removed from V and 6 bases from J, the gap between germline ends came to 17 bases. The CDR3 DNA is TGTGCCAGTCGGACCGCAGGGGCTCCTAATTCACCCCTCCACTTT. Translated, it gives CASRTAGAPNSPLHF.

The chain is built from TRBV19 and TRBJ1-5; D is uncertain. Trimming stripped 7 bases from V and 3 bases from J, with 7 bases between. This CDR3 comprises 12 residues. The germline CDR1 and CDR2 sequences are LNHDA and SQIVND (reference sequence). DNA for the CDR3: TGTGCCAGTACGACTGACAATCAGCCCCAGCATTTT. Amino acid sequence: CASTTDNQPQHF.

The chain is built from TRBV9 and TRBJ1-4; D call uncertain. The V end was cut by 4 bases, the J end by 8 bases, with 15 bases between. Per germline, CDR1 SGDLS and CDR2 YYNGEE. CDR3 length equals 14 residues. The CDR3 region has the DNA TGTGCCAGCAGCCCGCGGACGGTCGGGGAAAAACTGTTTTTT. This translates into CASSPRTVGEKLFF. Combining the CDR3 with reference TRBV9 and TRBJ1-4 gives the whole variable domain DSGVTQTPKHLITATGQRVTLRCSPRSGDLSVYWYQQSLDQGLQFLIQYYNGEERAKGNILERFSAQQFPDLHSELNLSSLELGDSALYFCASSPRTVGEKLFFGSGTQLSVL.

This sequence joins TRBV5-1 and TRBJ2-7, with D perhaps matching TRBD1 (6 bases). The CDR3 is 14 residues long. The V gene lost 3 bases and the J gene lost 5 bases, with 15 bases spanning the gap. CDR1 and CDR2 from the germline V gene are SGHRS and YFSETQ. The CDR3 region has the DNA TGCGCCAGCAGCTCCGGGACAAGAGGCGACGAGCAGTACTTC. It encodes CASSSGTRGDEQYF.

The rearrangement links TRBV7-6 to TRBJ1-4; D gene unclear. Germline CDR1 is SGHVS and CDR2 is FNYEAQ. Trimming removed 0 bases at V and 3 bases at J, with 8 bases between. CDR3 length: 15 amino acids. The CDR3 spells CASSLARWANEKLFF. For the CDR3, the DNA is TGTGCCAGCAGCTTAGCGCGTTGGGCTAATGAAAAACTGTTTTTT.

The V and J genes are TRBV5-4 and TRBJ1-1; 9 nucleotides align to TRBD1. V shed 3 bases and J 0 bases; nucleotides not matched to a gene: 0. Looked up from germline, CDR1 is SGHNT and CDR2 is YYREEE (reference sequence). The CDR3 is made up of 14 amino acids. CDR3 bases: TGTGCCAGCAGCTGGGACAGGGTGAACACTGAAGCTTTCTTT. Amino acids: CASSWDRVNTEAFF.